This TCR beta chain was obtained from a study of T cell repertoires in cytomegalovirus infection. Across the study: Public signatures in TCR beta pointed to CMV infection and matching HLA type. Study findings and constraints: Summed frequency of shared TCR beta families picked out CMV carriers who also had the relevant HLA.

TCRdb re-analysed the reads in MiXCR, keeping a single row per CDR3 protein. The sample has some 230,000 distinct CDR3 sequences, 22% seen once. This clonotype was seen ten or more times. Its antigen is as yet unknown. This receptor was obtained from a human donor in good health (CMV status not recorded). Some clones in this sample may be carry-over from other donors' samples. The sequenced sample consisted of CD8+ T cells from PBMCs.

The CDR3 region is CASSSLLNTEAFF. The CDR3 nucleotides are TGTGCCAGCAGCTCCCTACTGAACACTGAAGCTTTCTTT. The chain recombines TRBV7-9 with TRBJ1-1; no clear D. Germline CDR1 and CDR2: SEHNR and FQNEAQ (reference sequence). V lost 4 bases and J lost 0, with 6 bases in between. The CDR3 covers 13 residues.